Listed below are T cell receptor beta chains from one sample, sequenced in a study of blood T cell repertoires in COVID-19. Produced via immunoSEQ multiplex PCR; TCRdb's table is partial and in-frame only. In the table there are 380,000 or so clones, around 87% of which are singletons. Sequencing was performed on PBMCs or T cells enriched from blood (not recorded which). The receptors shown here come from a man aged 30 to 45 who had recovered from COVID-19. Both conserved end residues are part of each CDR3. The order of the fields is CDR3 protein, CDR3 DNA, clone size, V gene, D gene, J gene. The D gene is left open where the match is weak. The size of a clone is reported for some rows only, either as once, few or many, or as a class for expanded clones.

cdr3_aa: CASSLDRGLTYEQYF; cdr3_nt: TGTGCCAGCAGCTTGGATAGGGGCTTGACCTACGAGCAGTACTTC; clone_size: NA; v_call: TRBV5-4; d_call: NA; j_call: TRBJ2-7
cdr3_aa: CASSRGQGTSEKLFF; cdr3_nt: TGTGCCAGCAGCCGTGGACAGGGGACGAGTGAAAAACTGTTTTTT; clone_size: once; v_call: TRBV7-9; d_call: TRBD1; j_call: TRBJ1-4
cdr3_aa: CASSPGLAGGNEQFF; cdr3_nt: TGTGCCAGCAGCCCAGGACTAGCGGGGGGGAATGAGCAGTTCTTC; clone_size: NA; v_call: TRBV7-2; d_call: TRBD2; j_call: TRBJ2-1
cdr3_aa: CASRFRTGLNTEAFF; cdr3_nt: TGTGCCAGCAGATTCCGGACAGGCCTGAACACTGAAGCTTTCTTT; clone_size: NA; v_call: TRBV6-5; d_call: TRBD1; j_call: TRBJ1-1
cdr3_aa: CASSLGSRDSSNQPQHF; cdr3_nt: TGTGCCAGCAGCTTGGGAAGCCGGGACAGTAGCAATCAGCCCCAGCATTTT; clone_size: NA; v_call: TRBV5-4; d_call: TRBD1; j_call: TRBJ1-5
cdr3_aa: CASSWDSQTTGELFF; cdr3_nt: TGCGCCAGCAGTTGGGACAGTCAAACGACCGGGGAGCTGTTTTTT; clone_size: NA; v_call: TRBV10-2; d_call: TRBD1; j_call: TRBJ2-2
cdr3_aa: CASSPWDRTANTGELFF; cdr3_nt: TGTGCCAGCAGCCCCTGGGACAGGACCGCGAACACCGGGGAGCTGTTTTTT; clone_size: NA; v_call: TRBV9; d_call: TRBD1; j_call: TRBJ2-2
cdr3_aa: CASSHKGSNQPQHF; cdr3_nt: TGTGCCAGCAGCCATAAGGGGAGCAATCAGCCCCAGCATTTT; clone_size: few; v_call: TRBV3-1/TRBV3-2; d_call: NA; j_call: TRBJ1-5
cdr3_aa: CASSLGTNYEQYF; cdr3_nt: TGTGCCAGCAGTTTGGGCACAAACTACGAGCAGTACTTC; clone_size: NA; v_call: TRBV27; d_call: NA; j_call: TRBJ2-7
cdr3_aa: CASSLEPDRGYEQYF; cdr3_nt: TGCGCCAGCAGCTTGGAGCCGGACAGGGGATACGAGCAGTACTTC; clone_size: NA; v_call: TRBV5-1; d_call: TRBD1; j_call: TRBJ2-7
cdr3_aa: CASSPRSGGFSYNEQFF; cdr3_nt: TGTGCCAGCTCACCTAGAAGCGGGGGGTTTTCCTACAATGAGCAGTTCTTC; clone_size: once; v_call: TRBV18; d_call: TRBD2; j_call: TRBJ2-1
cdr3_aa: CASSPGQGPNEQFF; cdr3_nt: TGTGCCAGCTCACCGGGACAGGGACCGAATGAGCAGTTCTTC; clone_size: NA; v_call: TRBV18; d_call: TRBD1; j_call: TRBJ2-1
cdr3_aa: CASSTDREYGYTF; cdr3_nt: TGTGCCAGCAGCACGGACAGGGAATATGGCTACACCTTC; clone_size: NA; v_call: TRBV6-5; d_call: TRBD1; j_call: TRBJ1-2
cdr3_aa: CASSRGASTDTQYF; cdr3_nt: TGCGCCAGCAGTCGTGGGGCGAGCACAGATACGCAGTATTTT; clone_size: NA; v_call: TRBV5-1; d_call: NA; j_call: TRBJ2-3
cdr3_aa: CATSDPQRGSPNEQFF; cdr3_nt: TGTGCCACCAGTGATCCGCAGCGGGGAAGTCCTAATGAGCAGTTCTTC; clone_size: NA; v_call: TRBV24-1; d_call: TRBD2; j_call: TRBJ2-1